This TCR beta chain was profiled in a study of blood T cell repertoires in COVID-19. On the study more broadly: The study drew acute and convalescent COVID-19 samples from the United States, Italy and Spain. From T cells, B-cell-depleted T cells, or PBMCs came the material, which was cDNA or gDNA.

TCRdb's table, derived via immunoSEQ multiplex PCR, lists solely in-frame clones and lacks some. This table has some 150,000 clones, approximately 88% appearing once. The trim removed 6 bases at V and 3 bases at J, leaving 4 bases unmatched. The CDR3 runs to 13 residues. Germline V gene sequence: CDR1 MNHEY, CDR2 SVGAGI. This clonotype was obtained from a woman in her 50s with acute or convalescent COVID-19. Sequenced input: peripheral blood. The chain joins TRBV6-5 to TRBJ1-2; 7 bases fit TRBD1. The CDR3: CASRRQGDYGYTF. Here the CDR3 DNA reads TGTGCCAGCAGGAGACAGGGAGACTATGGCTACACCTTC.